This TCR beta chain originates from a study of blood T cell repertoires in COVID-19. The overall study: Whether acute or convalescent, the COVID-19 samples came from the United States, Italy and Spain. T cells, B-cell-depleted T cells, or PBMCs supplied cDNA or gDNA.

The CDR3 is 14 amino acids. The J segment lost 5 bases and the V segment lost 8 bases, leaving 8 bases of the junction unmatched. In germline, CDR1 is LNHNV, CDR2 YYDKDF (reference sequence). Produced via immunoSEQ multiplex PCR; TCRdb's table is partial and in-frame only. The table has about 140,000 clones, 87% seen once. Sequenced: peripheral blood. V is TRBV15 and J is TRBJ2-3, with 9 bases lining up with TRBD1. The source is a woman between 45 and 60 years old with acute or convalescent COVID-19. As DNA, the CDR3 is TGTGCCACCGGGAGGACAGGGGATGTAGATACGCAGTATTTT. This encodes CATGRTGDVDTQYF.